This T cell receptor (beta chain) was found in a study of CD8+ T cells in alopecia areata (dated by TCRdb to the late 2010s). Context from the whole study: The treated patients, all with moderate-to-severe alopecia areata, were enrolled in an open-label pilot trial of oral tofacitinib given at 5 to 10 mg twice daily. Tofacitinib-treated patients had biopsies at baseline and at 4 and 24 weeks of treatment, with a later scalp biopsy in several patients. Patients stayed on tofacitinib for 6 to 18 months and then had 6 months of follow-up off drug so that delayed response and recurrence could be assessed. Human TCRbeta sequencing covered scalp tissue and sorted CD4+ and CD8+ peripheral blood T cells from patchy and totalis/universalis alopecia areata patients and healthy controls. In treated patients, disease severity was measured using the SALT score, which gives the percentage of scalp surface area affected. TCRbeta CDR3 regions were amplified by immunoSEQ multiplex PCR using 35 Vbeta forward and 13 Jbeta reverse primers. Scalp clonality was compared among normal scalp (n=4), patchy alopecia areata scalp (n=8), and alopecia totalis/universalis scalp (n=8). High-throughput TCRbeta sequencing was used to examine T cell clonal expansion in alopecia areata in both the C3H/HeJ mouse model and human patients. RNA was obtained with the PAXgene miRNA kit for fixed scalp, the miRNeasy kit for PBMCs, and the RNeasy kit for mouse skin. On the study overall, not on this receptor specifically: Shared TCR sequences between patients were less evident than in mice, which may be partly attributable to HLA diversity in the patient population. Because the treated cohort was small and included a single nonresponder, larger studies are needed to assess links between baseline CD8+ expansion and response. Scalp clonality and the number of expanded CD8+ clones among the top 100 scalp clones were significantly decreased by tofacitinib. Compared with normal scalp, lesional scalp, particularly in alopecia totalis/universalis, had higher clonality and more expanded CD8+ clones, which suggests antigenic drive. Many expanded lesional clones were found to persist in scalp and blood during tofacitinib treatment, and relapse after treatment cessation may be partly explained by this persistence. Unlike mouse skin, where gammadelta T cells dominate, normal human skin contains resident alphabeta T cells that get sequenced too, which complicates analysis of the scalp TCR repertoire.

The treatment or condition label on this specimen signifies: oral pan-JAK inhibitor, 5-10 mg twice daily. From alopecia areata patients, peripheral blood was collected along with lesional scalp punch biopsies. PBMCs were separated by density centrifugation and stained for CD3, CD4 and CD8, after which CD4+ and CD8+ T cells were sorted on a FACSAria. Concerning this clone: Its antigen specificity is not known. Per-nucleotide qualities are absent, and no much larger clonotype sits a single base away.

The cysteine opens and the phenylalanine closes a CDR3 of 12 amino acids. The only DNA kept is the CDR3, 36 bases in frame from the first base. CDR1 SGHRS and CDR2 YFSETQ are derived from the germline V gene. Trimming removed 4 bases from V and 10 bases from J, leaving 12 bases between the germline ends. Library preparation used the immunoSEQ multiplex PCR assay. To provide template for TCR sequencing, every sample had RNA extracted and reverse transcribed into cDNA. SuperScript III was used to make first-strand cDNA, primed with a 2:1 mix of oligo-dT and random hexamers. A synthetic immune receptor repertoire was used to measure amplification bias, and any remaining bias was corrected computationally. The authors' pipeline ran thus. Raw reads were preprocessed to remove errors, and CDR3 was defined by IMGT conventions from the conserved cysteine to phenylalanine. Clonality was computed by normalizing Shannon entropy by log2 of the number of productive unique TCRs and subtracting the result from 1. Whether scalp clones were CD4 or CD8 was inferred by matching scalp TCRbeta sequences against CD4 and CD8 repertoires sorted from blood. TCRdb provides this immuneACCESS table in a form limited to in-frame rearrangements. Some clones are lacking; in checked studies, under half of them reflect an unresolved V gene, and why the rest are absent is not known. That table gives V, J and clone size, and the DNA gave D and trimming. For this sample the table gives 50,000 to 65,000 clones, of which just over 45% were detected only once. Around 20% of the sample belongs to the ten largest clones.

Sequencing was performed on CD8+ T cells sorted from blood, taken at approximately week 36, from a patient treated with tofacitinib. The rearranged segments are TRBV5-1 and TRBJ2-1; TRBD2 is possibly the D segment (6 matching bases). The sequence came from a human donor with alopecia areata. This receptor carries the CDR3 CASSPGGFEQFF. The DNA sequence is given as TGCGCCAGCAGCCCTGGAGGGTTCGAGCAGTTCTTC.